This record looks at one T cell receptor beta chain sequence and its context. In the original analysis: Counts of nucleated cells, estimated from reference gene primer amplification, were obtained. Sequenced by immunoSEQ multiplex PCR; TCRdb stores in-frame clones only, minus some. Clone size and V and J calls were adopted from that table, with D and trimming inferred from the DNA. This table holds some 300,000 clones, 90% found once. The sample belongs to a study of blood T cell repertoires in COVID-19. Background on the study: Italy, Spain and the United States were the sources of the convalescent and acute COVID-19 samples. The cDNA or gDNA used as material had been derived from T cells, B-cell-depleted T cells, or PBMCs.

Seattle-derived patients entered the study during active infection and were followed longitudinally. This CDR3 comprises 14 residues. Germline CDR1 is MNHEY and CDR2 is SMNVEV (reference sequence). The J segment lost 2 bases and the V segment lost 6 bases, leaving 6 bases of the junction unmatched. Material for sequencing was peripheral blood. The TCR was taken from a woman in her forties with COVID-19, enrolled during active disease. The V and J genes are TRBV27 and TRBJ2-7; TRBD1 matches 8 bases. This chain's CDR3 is CASSLQGGAYEQYF. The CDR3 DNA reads TGTGCCAGCAGCCTACAGGGGGGCGCCTACGAGCAGTACTTC.